This T cell receptor (beta chain) was observed in a study of shared clonotypes between healthy human individuals. Overall study: The donor pool was made up of two women and three men aged 18 to 49.

Germline CDR1 reads SGHAT; CDR2 reads FQNNGV. CDR3 length: 16 residues. V was pared by 1 base and J by 6 bases, with 10 bases of the junction left unmatched. Each donor was a Caucasian adult residing in Nashville, Tennessee. Deep-level assay runs were performed. How the authors handled the data: Junction-only sequences without quality scores were provided by ImmunoSEQ, so filtering was different. The protocol was immunoSEQ multiplex PCR, while the TCRdb copy is restricted to in-frame clones and leaves out a portion. The V and J calls and clone size are taken from that table; D and trimming were inferred from the DNA. The table shows fewer than 600,000 clones, with 70% to 80% occurring only once.

This TCR came from a woman aged 40 to 55 in good health. Some clones in this sample may be carry-over from other donors' samples. The V call is TRBV11-2, the J call TRBJ2-7, with 9 bases fitting TRBD2. Sequencing was done on a sample of PBMCs. CDR3 bases: TGTGCCAGCAGCTTAGGATTAGCGGGGGCTCTAGGCGAGCAGTACTTC. It translates to CASSLGLAGALGEQYF.